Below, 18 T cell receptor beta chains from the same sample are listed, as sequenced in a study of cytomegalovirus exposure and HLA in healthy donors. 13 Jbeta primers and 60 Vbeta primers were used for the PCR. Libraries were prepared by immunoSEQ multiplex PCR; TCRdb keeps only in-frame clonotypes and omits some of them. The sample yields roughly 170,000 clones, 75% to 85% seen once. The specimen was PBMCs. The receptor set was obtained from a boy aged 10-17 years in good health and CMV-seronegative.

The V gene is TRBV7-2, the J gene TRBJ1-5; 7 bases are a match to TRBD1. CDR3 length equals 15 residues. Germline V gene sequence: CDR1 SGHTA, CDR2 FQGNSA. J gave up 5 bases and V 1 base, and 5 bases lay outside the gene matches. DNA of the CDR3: TGTGCCAGCAGCTTAGTCACCCAGGGGGATCAGCCCCAGCATTTT. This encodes CASSLVTQGDQPQHF.

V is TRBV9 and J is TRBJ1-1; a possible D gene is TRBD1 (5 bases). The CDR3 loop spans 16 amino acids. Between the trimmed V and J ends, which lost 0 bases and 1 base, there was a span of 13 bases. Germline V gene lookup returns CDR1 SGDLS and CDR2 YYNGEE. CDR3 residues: CASSVVSRQQNTEAFF. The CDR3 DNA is TGTGCCAGCAGCGTAGTTTCCCGACAGCAGAACACTGAAGCTTTCTTT.

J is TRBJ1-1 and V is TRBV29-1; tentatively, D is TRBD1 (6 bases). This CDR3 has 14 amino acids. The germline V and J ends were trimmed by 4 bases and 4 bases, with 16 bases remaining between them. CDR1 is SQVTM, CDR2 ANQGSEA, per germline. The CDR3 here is CSVASTGRGTEAFF. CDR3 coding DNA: TGCAGCGTTGCTTCTACAGGGAGGGGCACTGAAGCTTTCTTT.

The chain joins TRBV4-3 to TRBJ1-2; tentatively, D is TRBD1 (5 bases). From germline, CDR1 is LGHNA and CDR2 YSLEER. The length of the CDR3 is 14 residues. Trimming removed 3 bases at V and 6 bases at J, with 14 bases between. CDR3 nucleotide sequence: TGCGCCAGCAGCCATGGGACTGAGGGAAATGGCTACACCTTC. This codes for CASSHGTEGNGYTF.

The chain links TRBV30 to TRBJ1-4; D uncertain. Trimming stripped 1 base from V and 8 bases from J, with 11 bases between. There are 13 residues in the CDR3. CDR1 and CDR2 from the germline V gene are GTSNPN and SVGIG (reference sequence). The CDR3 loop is CAWSDRFEEKLFF. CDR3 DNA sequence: TGTGCCTGGAGTGACCGGTTTGAGGAAAAACTGTTTTTT.

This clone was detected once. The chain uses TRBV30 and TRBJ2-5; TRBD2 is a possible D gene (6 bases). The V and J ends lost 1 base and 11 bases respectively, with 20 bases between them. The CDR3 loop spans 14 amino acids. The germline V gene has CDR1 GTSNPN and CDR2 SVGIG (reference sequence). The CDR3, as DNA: TGTGCCTGGAGTGGGAATCAGGGCTCTCGGGAGCAGTACTTC. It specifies CAWSGNQGSREQYF.

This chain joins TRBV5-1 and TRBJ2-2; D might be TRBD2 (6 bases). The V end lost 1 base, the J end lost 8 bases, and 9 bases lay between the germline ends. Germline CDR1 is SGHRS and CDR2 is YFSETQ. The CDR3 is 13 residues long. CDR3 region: CASSLPAGGELFF. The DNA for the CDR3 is TGCGCCAGCAGCTTGCCCGCGGGGGGGGAGCTGTTTTTT.

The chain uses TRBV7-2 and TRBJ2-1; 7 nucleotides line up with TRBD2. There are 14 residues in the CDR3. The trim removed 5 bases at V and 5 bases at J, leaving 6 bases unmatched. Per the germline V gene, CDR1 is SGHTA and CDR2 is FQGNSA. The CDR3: CASSGGGKHNEQFF. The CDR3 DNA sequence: TGTGCCAGCAGCGGGGGGGGGAAGCACAATGAGCAGTTCTTC.

The CDR3 DNA sequence: TGTGCCAGCGGACAGGCGCGGGGTCCCCTCCACTTT. It specifies CASGQARGPLHF. This chain links TRBV6-1 with TRBJ1-6, with TRBD1 matching over 7 bases. The V gene's germline CDR1 is MNHNS and CDR2 SASEGT. V trimming: 8 bases; J trimming: 13 bases; junction bases outside the gene matches: 8. This CDR3 spans 12 amino acids.

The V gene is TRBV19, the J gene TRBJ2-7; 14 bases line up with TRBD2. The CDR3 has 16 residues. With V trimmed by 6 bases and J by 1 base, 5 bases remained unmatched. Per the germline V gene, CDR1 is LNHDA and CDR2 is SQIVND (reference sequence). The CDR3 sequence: CASSPRTSGGSYEQYF. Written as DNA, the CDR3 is TGTGCCAGTAGCCCTCGGACTAGCGGGGGGTCCTACGAGCAGTACTTC.

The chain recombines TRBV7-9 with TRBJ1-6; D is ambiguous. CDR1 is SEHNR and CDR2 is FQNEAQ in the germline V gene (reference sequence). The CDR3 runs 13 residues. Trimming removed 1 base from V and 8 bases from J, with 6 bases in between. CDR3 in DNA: TGTGCCAGCAGCTTAGGCCGGGATTCACCCCTCCACTTT. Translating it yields CASSLGRDSPLHF.

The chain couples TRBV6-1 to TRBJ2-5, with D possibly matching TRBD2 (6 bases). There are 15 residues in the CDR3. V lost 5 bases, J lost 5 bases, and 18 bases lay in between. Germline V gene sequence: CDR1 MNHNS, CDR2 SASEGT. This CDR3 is CASSPTPGGWETQYF. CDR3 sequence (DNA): TGTGCCAGCAGTCCCACGCCCGGGGGTTGGGAGACCCAGTACTTC.

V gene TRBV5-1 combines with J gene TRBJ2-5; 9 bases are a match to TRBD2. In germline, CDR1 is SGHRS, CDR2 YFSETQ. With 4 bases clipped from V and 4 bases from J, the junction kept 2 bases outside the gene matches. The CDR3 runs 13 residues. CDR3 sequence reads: CASSPLAGETQYF. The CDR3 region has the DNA TGCGCCAGCAGCCCACTAGCGGGAGAGACCCAGTACTTC.

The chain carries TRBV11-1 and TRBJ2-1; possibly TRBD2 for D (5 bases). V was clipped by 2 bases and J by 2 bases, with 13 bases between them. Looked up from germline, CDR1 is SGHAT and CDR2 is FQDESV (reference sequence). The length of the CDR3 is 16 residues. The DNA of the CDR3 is TGTGCCAGCAGCTTACCACGACCCGGGACCTACAATGAGCAGTTCTTC. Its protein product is CASSLPRPGTYNEQFF.

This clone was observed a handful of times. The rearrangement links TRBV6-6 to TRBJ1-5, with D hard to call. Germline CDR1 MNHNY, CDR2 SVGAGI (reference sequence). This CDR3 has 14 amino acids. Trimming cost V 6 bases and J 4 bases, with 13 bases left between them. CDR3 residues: CASRPPGDNQPQHF. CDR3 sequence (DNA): TGTGCCAGCAGACCCCCGGGTGATAATCAGCCCCAGCATTTT.

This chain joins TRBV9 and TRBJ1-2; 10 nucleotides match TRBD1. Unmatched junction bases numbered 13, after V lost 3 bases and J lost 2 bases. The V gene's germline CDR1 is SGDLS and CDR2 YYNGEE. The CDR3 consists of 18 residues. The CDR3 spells CASSAQGTGVQGNYGYTF. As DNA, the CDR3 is TGTGCCAGCAGCGCACAAGGGACAGGGGTTCAGGGGAACTATGGCTACACCTTC. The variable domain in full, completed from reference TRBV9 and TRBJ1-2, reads DSGVTQTPKHLITATGQRVTLRCSPRSGDLSVYWYQQSLDQGLQFLIQYYNGEERAKGNILERFSAQQFPDLHSELNLSSLELGDSALYFCASSAQGTGVQGNYGYTFGSGTRLTVV.

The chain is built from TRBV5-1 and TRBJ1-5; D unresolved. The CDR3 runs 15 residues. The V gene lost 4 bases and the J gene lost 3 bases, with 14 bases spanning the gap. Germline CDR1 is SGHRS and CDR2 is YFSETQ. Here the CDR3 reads CASSPGDYANQPQHF. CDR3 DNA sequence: TGCGCCAGCAGCCCGGGAGATTATGCCAATCAGCCCCAGCATTTT. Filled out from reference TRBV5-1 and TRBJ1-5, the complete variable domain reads KAGVTQTPRYLIKTRGQQVTLSCSPISGHRSVSWYQQTPGQGLQFLFEYFSETQRNKGNFPGRFSGRQFSNSRSEMNVSTLELGDSALYLCASSPGDYANQPQHFGDGTRLSIL.

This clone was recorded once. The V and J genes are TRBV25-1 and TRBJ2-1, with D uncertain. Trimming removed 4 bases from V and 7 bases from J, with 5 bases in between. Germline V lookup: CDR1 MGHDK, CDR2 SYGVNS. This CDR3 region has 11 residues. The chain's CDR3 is CASSARNEQFF. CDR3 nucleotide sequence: TGTGCCAGCAGTGCCAGGAATGAGCAGTTCTTC.